The clone carrying this TCR beta chain has only a few counts. The data belong to a study of blood T cell repertoires in COVID-19. Looked up from germline, CDR1 is LNHNV and CDR2 is YYDKDF (reference sequence). V dropped 4 bases and J dropped 7 bases, with 14 bases sitting between them. The CDR3 is 14 residues long. Per the original methods: For nucleated cells, counts were estimated from reference gene primer amplification. The protocol was immunoSEQ multiplex PCR, while the TCRdb copy is restricted to in-frame clones and leaves out a portion. D and trimming were read from the DNA, whereas the V and J calls and clone size are those reported in that table. There are over 85,000 clones in the sample; around nine tenths occur only once, and around 5.2% lies in the top ten.

The material sequenced was peripheral blood. This clonotype originated in a man aged 35 to 55 with acute or convalescent COVID-19. J is TRBJ2-1 and V is TRBV15; D is unresolved. Here the CDR3 reads CATSTGSLENEQFF. DNA of the CDR3: TGTGCCACCAGCACCGGGTCCTTGGAGAATGAGCAGTTCTTC.